The 17 T cell receptor beta chains in this list originate from one sample, sequenced in a study of tumor-infiltrating lymphocytes in primary liver carcinoma. Starting material for RNA and DNA co-extraction consisted of roughly 18-34 mg of unsorted bulk tissue. The investigators made TCR beta cDNA from around 530 ng total RNA, using a constant-region primer. Libraries covering TCR beta were generated through three nested multiplex PCR rounds (using a slightly modified ARM-PCR). Investigators reported that the first two PCR rounds, at approximately 11 cycles each, used TRBV1-TRBV30 forward primers with a C-beta reverse primer. TCRdb analysed the multiplex PCR reads with MiXCR anew, one entry per CDR3 protein. The sample shows fewer than 250,000 distinct CDR3 sequences, about 82% of them seen only once. Specimen: tumor tissue from primary liver carcinoma. These receptors were collected from a man between 35 and 55 years old with primary liver carcinoma and hepatitis B virus infection.

In the case of this clonotype: Given the absence of the conserved phenylalanine or tryptophan at the CDR3 end, a read error is likely. This sequence joins TRBV10-2 and TRBJ2-3; maybe TRBD2 (6 bases). Germline-derived CDR1 and CDR2 are WSHSY and SAAADI. The CDR3 is 16 residues long. Trimming removed 2 bases from V and 3 bases from J, with 15 bases in between. The CDR3 protein is CASSEGPGVVTDTQYL. CDR3 DNA sequence: TGCGCCAGCAGTGAGGGACCGGGAGTTGTTACAGATACGCAGTATCTT.

Only a few counts were recorded for this clonotype. Being one base from a much bigger clone, this may be a read error. The CDR3, as DNA: TGTGTCAGCAGTGAGGCCCAGGGAAATGGCTACACCTTC. It codes for CVSSEAQGNGYTF. The rearrangement uses TRBV28 and TRBJ1-2, with D possibly being TRBD1 (5 bases). The CDR3 consists of 13 residues. Germline V gene sequence: CDR1 MDHEN, CDR2 SYDVKM.

Remarks on this clonotype: A much more abundant neighbour one base away suggests this may be a read error. The CDR3 here is CASSGDRVMTDTLYF. CDR3 nucleotide sequence: TGCGCCAGCAGCGGGGACAGGGTGATGACAGATACGCTGTATTTT. The V and J genes are TRBV5-1 and TRBJ2-3, with 9 bases fitting TRBD1. This CDR3 contains 15 residues. Germline CDR1 and CDR2: SGHRS and YFSETQ.

Of note for this clonotype: A much larger clone is a single base away; this may be a read error. The rearrangement links TRBV28 to TRBJ2-7, with TRBD2 matching over 7 bases. The germline V gene has CDR1 MDHEN and CDR2 SYDVKM. The junction had 5 bases not matched to a gene; V was cut back by 3 bases and J by 3 bases. The CDR3 spans 14 residues. The CDR3 loop is CASSLTSRSYEQYF. Written as DNA, the CDR3 is TGTGCCAGCAGTTTGACTAGCAGGAGCTACGAGCAGTACTTC.

The chain employs TRBV5-4 and TRBJ2-3; 9 bases are shared with TRBD2. Looked up from germline, CDR1 is SGHNT and CDR2 is YYREEE (reference sequence). The CDR3 totals 16 residues. The CDR3 sequence: CLSILLAGGPTDTQYF. CDR3 DNA: TGTCTCAGCATATTGCTCGCGGGAGGGCCCACAGATACGCAGTATTTT. The whole variable domain, filled in from reference TRBV5-4 and TRBJ2-3, reads ETGVTQSPTHLIKTRGQQVTLRCSSQSGHNTVSWYQQALGQGPQFIFQYYREEENGRGNFPPRFSGLQFPNYSSELNVNALELDDSALYLCLSILLAGGPTDTQYFGPGTRLTVL.

Comment on this clonotype: The germline gene is not matched at one end of the junction; a read error may be the cause. The chain carries TRBV6-1 and TRBJ2-6; 8 nucleotides match TRBD1. The CDR3 covers 16 residues. The V gene's germline CDR1 is MNHNS and CDR2 SASEGT. CDR3 residues: CAGTGSGGAGANVLTF. DNA of the CDR3: TGTGCCGGTACCGGGTCAGGGGGCGCTGGGGCCAACGTCCTTACTTTC.

This clonotype was seen a few times. No conserved phenylalanine or tryptophan is present at the end of the CDR3, so a read error is the likely explanation. It is unclear where the CDR3 begins or ends on the DNA, so no DNA is shown, and the CDR3 is as TCRdb lists it. The chain links TRBV29-1 to TRBJ2-7; no DNA check was done on the table's D call, TRBD1. Germline values: CDR1 SQVTM, CDR2 ANQGSEA. The CDR3 has 13 residues if both end residues are counted. The CDR3 sequence is CSPGAGTSYEQYL.

On this clonotype: The junction departs from germline at one end; a sequencing error may be responsible. V and J are TRBV6-1 and TRBJ2-5; D gene uncertain. The length of the CDR3 is 11 residues. Germline V gene lookup returns CDR1 MNHNS and CDR2 SASEGT. CDR3 sequence: CASTFQETRYF. DNA for the CDR3: TGTGCCAGCACCTTTCAAGAGACCCGGTATTTC.

V gene TRBV6-5 combines with J gene TRBJ1-2; a weak D match, TRBD1 (5 bases). Germline lookup yields CDR1 MNHEY and CDR2 SVGAGI. This CDR3 comprises 14 residues. The DNA of the CDR3 is TGTGATAGCAGACCCGGGACGGTTGAGTTGGGCTACACCTTC. It specifies CDSRPGTVELGYTF.

Concerning this clonotype itself: A much bigger clone sits one base away, suggesting this may be a read error. CDR3 loop: CAWSAPLNEQYF. CDR3 sequence (DNA): TGTGCCTGGAGTGCCCCCCTCAACGAGCAGTACTTC. The V and J genes are TRBV30 and TRBJ2-7, with D hard to call. The CDR3 loop spans 12 amino acids. The V end lost 1 base, the J end lost 5 bases, and 9 bases lay between the germline ends. Germline values: CDR1 GTSNPN, CDR2 SVGIG (reference sequence).

For this clonotype: One junction end disagrees with the germline gene, perhaps due to a read error. The genes are TRBV4-1 and TRBJ2-7, with 7 nucleotides matching TRBD1. CDR3 length equals 14 residues. Germline CDR1 MGHRA, CDR2 YSYEKL. CDR3 residues: CASSQVRQGYEQYF. In DNA, the CDR3 is TGTGCCAGCAGCCAAGTTAGACAGGGCTACGAGCAGTACTTC.

As regards this clonotype: This is likely a read error, given that the CDR3 carries no conserved phenylalanine or tryptophan at its end. The rearrangement uses TRBV29-1 and TRBJ2-1; the D gene is possibly TRBD1 (6 bases). From germline, CDR1 is SQVTM and CDR2 ANQGSEA. This CDR3 comprises 15 residues. With 6 bases removed from V and 5 bases from J, the gap between germline ends came to 20 bases. The CDR3 DNA sequence: TGCAGCGTCGCCTCCCCAGGACAGCTACACAATGAGCAGTTCGTC. It codes for CSVASPGQLHNEQFV.

Remarks on this clonotype: This is likely a read error, given that the CDR3 carries no conserved phenylalanine or tryptophan at its end. The V and J genes are TRBV14 and TRBJ2-3; D not certain. The V gene's germline CDR1 is SGHDN and CDR2 FVKESK. The CDR3 spans 12 residues. This chain's CDR3 is CDSSQTTHTQYY. The CDR3 DNA reads TGTGACAGCAGCCAAACCACACATACGCAGTATTAT.

Details on this clonotype: One junction end disagrees with the germline gene, perhaps due to a read error. V is TRBV4-2 and J is TRBJ2-2; D is perhaps TRBD1 or TRBD2 (5 bases each). Germline V gives CDR1 LGHNA, CDR2 YNFKEQ. The CDR3 loop spans 15 amino acids. CDR3 sequence reads: CASSQNGGVTRELFF. The CDR3 DNA reads as TGTGCCAGCAGCCAAAATGGGGGAGTCACCAGGGAGCTGTTTTTT.

A word on this clonotype: Without the conserved terminal phenylalanine or tryptophan, this CDR3 likely stems from a read error. The chain carries TRBV12-3 or TRBV12-4 and TRBJ2-1; no clear D gene. The CDR3 has 12 residues. The CDR3 protein is CASSLDNNEQFL. The CDR3 bases are TGTGCCAGCAGTTTAGATAACAACGAGCAGTTCCTC.

Note on this clonotype: An end of the junction does not agree with germline; a read error may underlie this. This rearrangement joins TRBV4-2 to TRBJ2-7; a possible D gene is TRBD2 (6 bases). This CDR3 is built from 15 residues. Germline V gene lookup returns CDR1 LGHNA and CDR2 YNFKEQ. DNA of the CDR3: TGTACCAGCAACCAAGATAGCGGAAGGGGCAACGAGCAGTACTTC. This encodes CTSNQDSGRGNEQYF.

About this clonotype: A much larger clone is a single base away; this may be a read error. V is TRBV7-8 and J is TRBJ2-7; tentative D call: TRBD1 (6 bases). The length of the CDR3 is 14 residues. CDR1 SGHVS and CDR2 FQNEAQ come from the germline V gene. The CDR3 DNA sequence: TGTGCCATCAGCTTAGTTCCAGGGGCCTACGAGCAGTACTTC. Translated, it gives CAISLVPGAYEQYF.